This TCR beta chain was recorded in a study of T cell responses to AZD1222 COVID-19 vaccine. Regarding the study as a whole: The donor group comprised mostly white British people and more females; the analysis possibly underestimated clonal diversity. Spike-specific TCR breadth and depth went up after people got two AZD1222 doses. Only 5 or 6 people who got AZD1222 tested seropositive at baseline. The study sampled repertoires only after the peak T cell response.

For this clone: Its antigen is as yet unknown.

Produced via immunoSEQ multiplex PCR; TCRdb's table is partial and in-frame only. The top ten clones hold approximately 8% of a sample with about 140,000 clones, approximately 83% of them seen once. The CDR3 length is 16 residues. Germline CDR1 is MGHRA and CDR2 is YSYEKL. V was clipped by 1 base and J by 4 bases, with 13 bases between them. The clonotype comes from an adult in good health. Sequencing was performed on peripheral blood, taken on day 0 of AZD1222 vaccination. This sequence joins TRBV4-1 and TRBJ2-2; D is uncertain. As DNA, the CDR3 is TGCGCCAGCAGCCAAGTTGTAGGGATGGGCACCGGGGAGCTGTTTTTT. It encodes CASSQVVGMGTGELFF.